This T cell receptor beta chain stems from a study of blood T cell repertoires in COVID-19. In the study overall: Nucleic acid was either cDNA or gDNA, and it came from T cells, B-cell-depleted T cells, or PBMCs.

The data were produced by immunoSEQ multiplex PCR, yet TCRdb's version contains in-frame clones alone and is incomplete. The table shows 150,000 to 200,000 clones, with 85% to 90% occurring only once. The V and J ends lost 6 bases and 4 bases respectively, with 16 bases between them. There are 14 residues in the CDR3. CDR1 is MDHEN, CDR2 SYDVKM, per germline. Input material: peripheral blood. The TCR originated in a human donor in a cohort sampled during active COVID-19. This chain joins TRBV28 and TRBJ2-7, with D tentatively TRBD2 (6 bases). This CDR3 is CASRDRTKTYEQYF. The CDR3 bases are TGTGCCAGCAGAGATAGGACTAAAACTTACGAGCAGTACTTC.